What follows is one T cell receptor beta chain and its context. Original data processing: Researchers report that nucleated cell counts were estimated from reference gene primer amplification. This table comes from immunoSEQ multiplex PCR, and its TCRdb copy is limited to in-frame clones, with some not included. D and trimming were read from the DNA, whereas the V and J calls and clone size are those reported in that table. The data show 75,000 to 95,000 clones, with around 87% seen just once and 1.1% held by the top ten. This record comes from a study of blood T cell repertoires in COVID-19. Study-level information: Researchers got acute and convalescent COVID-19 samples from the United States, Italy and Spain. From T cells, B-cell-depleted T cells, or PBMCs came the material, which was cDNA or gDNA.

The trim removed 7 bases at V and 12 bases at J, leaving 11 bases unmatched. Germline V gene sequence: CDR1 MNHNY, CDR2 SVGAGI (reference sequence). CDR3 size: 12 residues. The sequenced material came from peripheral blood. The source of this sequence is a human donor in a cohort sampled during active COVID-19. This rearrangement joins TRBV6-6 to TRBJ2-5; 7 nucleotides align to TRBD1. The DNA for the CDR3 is TGTGCCAGCATCAACCACAGGGGTGGGAAGTACTTC. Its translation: CASINHRGGKYF.